This T cell receptor beta chain was documented in a study of CD8 T cells in ankylosing spondylitis. Construction of TCR beta libraries was performed using quantitative 5'-RACE with molecular barcodes. Using its own MiXCR run on the 5' RACE reads, TCRdb lists one record per CDR3 protein. This table has 700,000 to 850,000 distinct CDR3 sequences, roughly 12% appearing once. This clonotype was recorded many times. The target antigen is unknown. Whole-study results and caveats: Certain motif variants had earlier appeared in reactive arthritis synovial fluid and blood. Reportedly, matched ankylosing spondylitis synovial fluid was significantly enriched for disease-linked clones. There was a TCR beta motif, made of several highly homologous variants, that appeared characteristic of ankylosing spondylitis blood. Those disease-linked clones were CD8+; they were also relatively rare in peripheral blood.

The CDR3 length is 14 residues. Germline V gene data show CDR1 as MNHNS and CDR2 as SASEGT. V lost 7 bases to trimming and J lost 5 bases; unmatched junction nucleotides: 9. The material sequenced was blood, either unsorted or a sorted T cell fraction (not recorded which). The receptor was derived from a male donor with ankylosing spondylitis. The chain uses TRBV6-1 and TRBJ2-3; TRBD1 agrees at 7 bases. The chain's CDR3 is CASTKQGPGDTQYF. The CDR3 region has the DNA TGTGCCAGCACCAAACAGGGGCCAGGAGATACGCAGTATTTT.